A selection of T cell receptor beta chains follows, all from one sample in a study of graft-versus-host responses after intestinal transplantation. Assay: immunoSEQ multiplex PCR; the TCRdb copy retains only in-frame clones and omits some. The data show 90,000 to 150,000 clones, with approximately 95% seen just once and 3% to 4% held by the top ten. These receptors' targets are unknown. The material sequenced was unstimulated CD8+ T cells sorted from spleen or lymph node cells, taken before intestinal transplant. The receptors derive from a human donor who received an intestinal transplant. The CDR3 runs from the conserved cysteine through the conserved F or W. The order of the fields is CDR3 length, V gene, D gene, J gene, clone size, CDR3 DNA, CDR3 protein. The D gene is left open where the match is weak. Size tells how often a clone was seen (once, few, many) or the class of an expanded clone, and some rows leave it out.

cdr3_length: 12; v_call: TRBV28; d_call: .; j_call: TRBJ1-1; clone_size: .; cdr3_nt: TGTGCCAGCGCGACAGGCGGAGTGGAAGCTTTCTTT; cdr3_aa: CASATGGVEAFF
cdr3_length: 15; v_call: TRBV6-5; d_call: TRBD1; j_call: TRBJ2-2; clone_size: once; cdr3_nt: TGTGCCAGCAGTTACTCGACAGGGGGCACCGGGGAGCTGTTTTTT; cdr3_aa: CASSYSTGGTGELFF
cdr3_length: 13; v_call: TRBV5-6; d_call: .; j_call: TRBJ2-7; clone_size: .; cdr3_nt: TGTGCCAGCAGCTTCCACAGTTTGGGTGAGCAGTACTTC; cdr3_aa: CASSFHSLGEQYF
cdr3_length: 14; v_call: TRBV7-9; d_call: TRBD1; j_call: TRBJ2-7; clone_size: .; cdr3_nt: TGTGCCAGCAGCTTATGGGACAGGGGCTACGAGCAGTACTTC; cdr3_aa: CASSLWDRGYEQYF
cdr3_length: 16; v_call: TRBV5-6; d_call: .; j_call: TRBJ1-5; clone_size: once; cdr3_nt: TGTGCCAGCAGCCAGGGACCGGCATTAGGCAATCAGCCCCAGCATTTT; cdr3_aa: CASSQGPALGNQPQHF
cdr3_length: 14; v_call: TRBV27; d_call: TRBD2; j_call: TRBJ2-1; clone_size: once; cdr3_nt: TGTGCCAGCAGGGGGGGGGTGTCCTACAATGAGCAGTTCTTC; cdr3_aa: CASRGGVSYNEQFF
cdr3_length: 17; v_call: TRBV7-9; d_call: TRBD2; j_call: TRBJ2-7; clone_size: .; cdr3_nt: TGTGCCAGCAGACCCAGCAACGGGGGAGGGCCTTCCTACGAGCAGTACTTC; cdr3_aa: CASRPSNGGGPSYEQYF
cdr3_length: 12; v_call: TRBV14; d_call: .; j_call: TRBJ2-2; clone_size: .; cdr3_nt: TGTGCCAGCAGCCAAAACACCGGGGAGCTGTTTTTT; cdr3_aa: CASSQNTGELFF
cdr3_length: 14; v_call: TRBV27; d_call: TRBD1; j_call: TRBJ1-5; clone_size: .; cdr3_nt: TGTGCCAGCAGTTTCCTTCCAGGGGGCCAGCCCCAGCATTTT; cdr3_aa: CASSFLPGGQPQHF
cdr3_length: 15; v_call: TRBV12-5; d_call: .; j_call: TRBJ1-2; clone_size: .; cdr3_nt: TGTGCTAGTGGCCCTCCCCCACAAATTAACTATGGCTACACCTTC; cdr3_aa: CASGPPPQINYGYTF